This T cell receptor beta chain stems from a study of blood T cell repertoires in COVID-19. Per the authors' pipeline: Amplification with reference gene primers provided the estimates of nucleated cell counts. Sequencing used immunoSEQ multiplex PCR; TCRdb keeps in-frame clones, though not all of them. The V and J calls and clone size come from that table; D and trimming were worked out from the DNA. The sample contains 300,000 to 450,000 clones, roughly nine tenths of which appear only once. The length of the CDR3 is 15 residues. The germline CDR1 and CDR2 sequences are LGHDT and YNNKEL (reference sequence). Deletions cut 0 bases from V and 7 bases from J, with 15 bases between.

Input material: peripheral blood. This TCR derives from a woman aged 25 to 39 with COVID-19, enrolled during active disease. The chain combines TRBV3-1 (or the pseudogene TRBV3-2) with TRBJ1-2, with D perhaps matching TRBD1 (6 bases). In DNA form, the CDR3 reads TGTGCCAGCAGCCAAGAACAGGGAGGGGATGGTGGCTACACCTTC. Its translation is CASSQEQGGDGGYTF.